This T cell receptor (beta chain) comes out of a study of T-cell memory formation after mild COVID-19. The overall study: The two donors had largely donor-specific TCR clusters.

Via MiXCR, TCRdb re-called the 5' RACE reads, giving one row per CDR3 protein. The sample comprises about 200,000 distinct CDR3 sequences, more than 15% of which are singletons, and just over 2% rests with the top ten. Trimming removed 5 bases from V and 6 bases from J; junction bases left unmatched: 3. Per the germline V gene, CDR1 is SGHAT and CDR2 is FQNNGV. This CDR3 has 15 amino acids. The chain is built from TRBV11-2 and TRBJ2-2; 13 bases line up with TRBD2. This sequence was found in an adult woman who had mild COVID-19 (a few samples of this study predate the infection). Cell type and time point are not known. The specimen was PBMCs or a T cell subset sorted from them (not recorded which). The CDR3 is CASSQLAGGAGELFF. CDR3 DNA sequence: TGTGCCAGCAGCCAACTAGCGGGGGGGGCCGGGGAGCTGTTTTTT.